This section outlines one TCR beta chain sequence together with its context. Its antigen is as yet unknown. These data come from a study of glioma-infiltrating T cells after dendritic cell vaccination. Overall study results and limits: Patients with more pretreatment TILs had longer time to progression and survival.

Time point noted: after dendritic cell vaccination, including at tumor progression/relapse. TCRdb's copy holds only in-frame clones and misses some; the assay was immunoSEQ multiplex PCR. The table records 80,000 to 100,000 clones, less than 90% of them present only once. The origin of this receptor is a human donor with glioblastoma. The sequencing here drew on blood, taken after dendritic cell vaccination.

CDR3 loop: CASRQQGASYEQYF. The CDR3 region has the DNA TGTGCCAGCAGACAACAGGGGGCATCCTACGAGCAGTACTTC. The chain uses TRBV2 and TRBJ2-5; the match to TRBD1 covers 9 bases. The J call may be faulty, since TRBJ2-7 better matches the DNA end. This CDR3 has 14 residues. Germline assignment: CDR1 SNHLY and CDR2 FYNNEI.